This T cell receptor beta chain was sequenced during a study of blood T cells in healthy people across ages. In the study overall: Through template switching, about one barcoded beta molecule was captured per two T cells, as measured in model experiments. Findings of the study overall: The CMV status of each donor remained undetermined, and this could have confounded shifts in expanded clonotypes. Among long-lived donors, naive CD4+ cells were more numerous and diversity higher than in aged donors.

A J-beta primer mix and a sample-barcoded 5' primer were used in a second PCR of roughly 6 to 12 cycles. TCRdb re-called the 5' RACE reads through MiXCR, storing one row per CDR3 protein. The repertoire holds some 1.8 million distinct CDR3 sequences, with approximately 40% as singletons. The CDR3 extends over 15 amino acids. Germline V gene sequence: CDR1 DFQATT, CDR2 SNEGSKA (reference sequence). V lost 5 bases to trimming and J lost 3 bases; unmatched junction nucleotides: 8. With regard to this clonotype: The antigen is unknown.

In terms of origin and age, donors were healthy Caucasian individuals from Russia aged about 6 to 90. The specimen sequenced was blood. This chain connects TRBV20-1 to TRBJ1-1; the match to TRBD1 covers 11 bases. This receptor was identified in a human donor in good health. CDR3 DNA: TGCAGTGCTTCCCGGGACAGGGGGGAGTACACTGAAGCTTTCTTT. Translation: CSASRDRGEYTEAFF.